Below, 8 T cell receptor beta chains from the same sample are listed, as sequenced in a study of T cells after yellow fever vaccination. TCRdb re-derived calls from the 5' RACE reads in MiXCR, one entry per CDR3 protein. Of 300,000 to 350,000 distinct CDR3 sequences in the sample, 8% to 9.5% were seen once. Specimen: PBMCs, collected roughly 45 days after the first yellow fever vaccination. These receptors were collected from a man aged 18 to 30 who received the YFV17D yellow fever vaccine.

The gene calls are TRBV5-6 and TRBJ2-7; TRBD1 or TRBD2 may be the D gene (5 bases each). Trimming removed 6 bases from V and 0 bases from J, with 13 bases in between. The CDR3 is 14 amino acids. Germline values: CDR1 SGHDT, CDR2 YYEEEE. CDR3 protein: CASTFGDGSYEQYF. The CDR3 DNA is TGTGCCAGCACCTTTGGGGACGGCTCCTACGAGCAGTACTTC.

The V and J genes are TRBV5-4 and TRBJ2-1, with 10 bases matching TRBD2. CDR1 and CDR2 (germline): SGHNT, YYREEE (reference sequence). V lost 4 bases, J lost 5 bases, and 3 bases stayed unmatched. The CDR3 length is 14 residues. The CDR3 loop is CASSQAGGDNEQFF. The CDR3 DNA sequence: TGTGCCAGCAGCCAAGCGGGGGGGGACAATGAGCAGTTCTTC. Full variable domain (outside the CDR3, taken from reference TRBV5-4 and TRBJ2-1): ETGVTQSPTHLIKTRGQQVTLRCSSQSGHNTVSWYQQALGQGPQFIFQYYREEENGRGNFPPRFSGLQFPNYSSELNVNALELDDSALYLCASSQAGGDNEQFFGPGTRLTVL.

This clonotype appeared a few times. The CDR3, as DNA: TGTGCCAGCAGCCGAGCCGGGACAGGGGTGTCCGGGGAGCTGTTTTTT. Residues: CASSRAGTGVSGELFF. V and J are TRBV4-2 and TRBJ2-2, with 10 bases fitting TRBD1. The CDR3 has 16 residues. Germline-derived CDR1 and CDR2 are LGHNA and YNFKEQ. V gave up 4 bases and J gave up 6 bases; unmatched junction bases: 8.

In this sample, this clonotype turned up many times. The chain combines TRBV7-3 with TRBJ1-1; 7 bases match TRBD1. The germline CDR1 and CDR2 sequences are SGHTA and FQGTGA. V shed 5 bases and J 5 bases; nucleotides not matched to a gene: 14. The CDR3 length is 16 residues. CDR3 nucleotides: TGTGCCAGCAGCGCGCACAGGGGCTGGTTGGGTACTGAAGCTTTCTTT. Residues: CASSAHRGWLGTEAFF.

The rearrangement joins TRBV7-9 to TRBJ2-7; D uncertain. Trimming pared 5 bases from V and 4 bases from J, leaving 12 bases between. The germline V gene encodes CDR1 SEHNR and CDR2 FQNEAQ (reference sequence). This CDR3 has 13 amino acids. The DNA for the CDR3 is TGTGCCAGCAGCCCCCGTTACGATTACGAGCAGTACGTC. It yields the protein CASSPRYDYEQYV.

The V gene is TRBV13, the J gene TRBJ2-3; 9 bases are a match to TRBD1. This CDR3 spans 14 amino acids. CDR1 is PRHDT and CDR2 is FYEKMQ in the germline V gene (reference sequence). Trimming cost V 6 bases and J 5 bases; bases outside gene matches: 6. CDR3 residues: CASSQGQGKDTQYF. The CDR3 nucleotides are TGTGCCAGCAGTCAAGGACAGGGGAAAGATACGCAGTATTTT.

This clonotype was recorded a few times. The J gene is TRBJ2-1, the V gene TRBV18, with D possibly being TRBD1 or TRBD2 (5 bases each). The CDR3 contains 15 residues. The V and J ends lost 3 bases and 10 bases respectively, with 19 bases between them. CDR1 KGHSH and CDR2 LQKENI come from the germline V gene. CDR3 in DNA: TGTGCCAGCTCACCGGATCGTGGGGGAAGGATAGAGCAGTTCTTC. This sequence encodes CASSPDRGGRIEQFF.

In DNA form, the CDR3 reads TGCGCCAGCAGCTTGATCGAGGCTGGCGGGGAGCTGTTTTTT. It translates to CASSLIEAGGELFF. The chain joins TRBV5-1 to TRBJ2-2; D call uncertain. The ends were cut back, 1 base at V and 7 bases at J, with 11 bases in the middle. There are 14 residues in the CDR3. The germline gives CDR1 SGHRS, CDR2 YFSETQ. Combining the CDR3 with reference TRBV5-1 and TRBJ2-2 gives the whole variable domain KAGVTQTPRYLIKTRGQQVTLSCSPISGHRSVSWYQQTPGQGLQFLFEYFSETQRNKGNFPGRFSGRQFSNSRSEMNVSTLELGDSALYLCASSLIEAGGELFFGEGSRLTVL.